These 13 T cell receptor beta chains were all obtained from the same sample, sequenced in a study of CXCR3-negative and CXCR3-positive naive CD8 T cells. Whole-study findings and limits: TRB CDR3s of CXCR3-positive naive cells were more hydrophobic than those of CXCR3-negative naive cells.

The antigens these receptors bind are not known. The authors made the TRB cDNA libraries by 5' RACE using UMI labels. TCRdb re-called the 5' RACE reads; one entry per CDR3 protein, DNA not given. Its clone listing holds approximately 88,000 distinct CDR3 sequences. What was sequenced was naive CXCR3+ CD8+ T cells from blood. Stated subset: CD45RO-CCR7+CD27+CD95- naive CD8+ T cells expressing CXCR3 (TNR3+). The receptors originated from a human donor in good health. Some clones in this sample may be carry-over from other donors' samples.

This sequence joins TRBV2 and TRBJ2-1; absent DNA, TCRdb's TRBD1 call cannot be checked. Germline V CDR1 and CDR2: SNHLY, FYNNEI. The CDR3 covers 12 residues. The CDR3 protein is CASIQGGNEQFF.

The rearrangement joins TRBV12-3 or TRBV12-4 to TRBJ2-3. This CDR3 spans 13 amino acids. CDR3 loop: CASSFGGPDTQYF.

V and J are TRBV2 and TRBJ2-7. Per the germline V gene, CDR1 is SNHLY and CDR2 is FYNNEI. The CDR3 extends over 13 amino acids. The CDR3 protein is CASSGGPIYEQYF.

The V and J genes are TRBV6-5 and TRBJ2-1. Looked up from germline, CDR1 is MNHEY and CDR2 is SVGAGI. The CDR3 length is 14 residues. CDR3 sequence: CASSTSKGYNEQFF.

The rearrangement uses TRBV6-6 and TRBJ2-1; without DNA, the TCRdb call of TRBD1 cannot be checked. The length of the CDR3 is 17 residues. CDR1 and CDR2 from the germline V gene are MNHNY and SVGAGI (reference sequence). The CDR3 spells CASSYPKPGGWYNEQFF.

The chain recombines TRBV28 with TRBJ1-1; TCRdb's D gene call, TRBD1, goes unchecked for lack of DNA. Germline values: CDR1 MDHEN, CDR2 SYDVKM. The CDR3 is 13 residues long. This chain's CDR3 is CASSLSDRDEAFF.

The V gene is TRBV29-1, the J gene TRBJ1-1. The V gene's germline CDR1 is SQVTM and CDR2 ANQGSEA. The CDR3 contains 16 residues. CDR3 sequence: CSVVGAGGRVNTEAFF.

The rearrangement links TRBV28 to TRBJ2-5; TCRdb designates TRBD1, a call that cannot be tested without DNA. Looked up from germline, CDR1 is MDHEN and CDR2 is SYDVKM. CDR3 size: 16 residues. The CDR3 is CASGLPGQGALETQYF.

This chain joins TRBV6-5 and TRBJ1-1; the D call of TRBD1 rests on TCRdb alone, since no DNA is present to check it. The CDR3 has 13 amino acids. CDR1 and CDR2 (germline): MNHEY, SVGAGI. The CDR3: CASGTGGNTEAFF.

The chain carries TRBV12-3 or TRBV12-4 and TRBJ2-2; TCRdb reports TRBD1, a call that lacks DNA to check it against. This CDR3 is 16 amino acids long. This CDR3 is CASSFGQGPNTGELFF.

V gene TRBV13 combines with J gene TRBJ1-1; TCRdb's D gene call, TRBD1, goes unchecked for lack of DNA. The germline CDR1 and CDR2 sequences are PRHDT and FYEKMQ (reference sequence). The CDR3 runs to 15 residues. The CDR3 here is CASSPRTGMNTEAFF. Looking up the rest from reference TRBV13 and TRBJ1-1 gives the full variable domain: AAGVIQSPRHLIKEKRETATLKCYPIPRHDTVYWYQQGPGQDPQFLISFYEKMQSDKGSIPDRFSAQQFSDYHSELNMSSLELGDSALYFCASSPRTGMNTEAFFGQGTRLTVV.

J is TRBJ2-1 and V is TRBV21-1; TCRdb's assignment of TRBD1 cannot be checked, as there is no DNA. TRBV21-1 is tagged as a pseudogene. The CDR3 spans 19 residues. The CDR3 region is CASSKTGQGIRMGYNEQFF.

The V gene is TRBV11-2, the J gene TRBJ2-1; the TCRdb call, TRBD1, lacks DNA for checking. Germline lookup yields CDR1 SGHAT and CDR2 FQNNGV. The CDR3 totals 14 residues. CDR3: CASESGTIYNEQFF.